Sequencing of this T cell receptor beta chain was carried out in a study of T cell responses to AZD1222 COVID-19 vaccine. The CDR3 length is 16 residues. Germline CDR1 and CDR2: SEHNR and FQNEAQ (reference sequence). V lost 4 bases to trimming and J lost 2 bases, with 18 bases between them. Sequenced by immunoSEQ multiplex PCR; TCRdb stores in-frame clones only, minus some. This sample carries around 150,000 clones, around 90% of them seen once, and the ten largest clones take over 1.3%. The sequencing used peripheral blood, collected on day 0 of AZD1222 vaccination. The chain employs TRBV7-9 and TRBJ2-7; tentative D call: TRBD1 (6 bases). The TCR originated in an adult in good health. In DNA, the CDR3 is TGTGCCAGCAGCTACCTAGGACAGAGCCTTACCTACGAGCAGTACTTC. It encodes CASSYLGQSLTYEQYF. Full variable domain (outside the CDR3, taken from reference TRBV7-9 and TRBJ2-7): DTGVSQNPRHKITKRGQNVTFRCDPISEHNRLYWYRQTLGQGPEFLTYFQNEAQLEKSRLLSDRFSAERPKGSFSTLEIQRTEQGDSAMYLCASSYLGQSLTYEQYFGPGTRLTVT.